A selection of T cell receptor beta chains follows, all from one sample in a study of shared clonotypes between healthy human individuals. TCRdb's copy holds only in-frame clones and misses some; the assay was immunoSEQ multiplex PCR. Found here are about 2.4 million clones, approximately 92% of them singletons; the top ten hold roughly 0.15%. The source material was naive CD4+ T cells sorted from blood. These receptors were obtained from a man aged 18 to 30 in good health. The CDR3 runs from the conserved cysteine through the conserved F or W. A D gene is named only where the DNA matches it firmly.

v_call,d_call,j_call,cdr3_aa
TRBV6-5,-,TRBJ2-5,CASSGGVIETQYF
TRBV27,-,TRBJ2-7,CASTGTNSYEQYF
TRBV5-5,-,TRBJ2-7,CASSRRVGSYEQYF
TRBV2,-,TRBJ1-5,CASSDRGLSNQPQHF
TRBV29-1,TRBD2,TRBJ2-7,CSVSSGGGYEQYF
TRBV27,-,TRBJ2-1,CASRSGTINYNEQFF
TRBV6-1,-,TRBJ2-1,CASSEWDFENEQFF
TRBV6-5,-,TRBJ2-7,CASSYSRTGVYEQYF
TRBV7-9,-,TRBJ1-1,CASSGPRGTDTEAFF
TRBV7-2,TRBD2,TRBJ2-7,CASSLVQASGSRGEQYF
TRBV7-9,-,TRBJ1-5,CASSFDSWADQPQHF
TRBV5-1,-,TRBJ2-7,CASSLVGTYEQYF
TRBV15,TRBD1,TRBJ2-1,CATSIPGTGTYNEQFF
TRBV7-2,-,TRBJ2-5,CASSLALHRETQYF